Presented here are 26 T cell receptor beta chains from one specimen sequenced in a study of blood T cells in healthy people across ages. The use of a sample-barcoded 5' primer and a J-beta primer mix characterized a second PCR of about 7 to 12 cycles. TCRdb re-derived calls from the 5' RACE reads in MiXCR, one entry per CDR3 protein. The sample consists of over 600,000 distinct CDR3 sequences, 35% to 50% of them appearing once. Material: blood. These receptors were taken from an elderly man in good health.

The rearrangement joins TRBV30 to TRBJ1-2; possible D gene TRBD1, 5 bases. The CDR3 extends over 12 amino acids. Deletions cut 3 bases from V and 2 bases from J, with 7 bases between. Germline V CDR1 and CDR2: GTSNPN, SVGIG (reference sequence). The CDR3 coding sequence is TGTGCCTGGAGGGGGCTCAACTATGGCTACACCTTC. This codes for CAWRGLNYGYTF.

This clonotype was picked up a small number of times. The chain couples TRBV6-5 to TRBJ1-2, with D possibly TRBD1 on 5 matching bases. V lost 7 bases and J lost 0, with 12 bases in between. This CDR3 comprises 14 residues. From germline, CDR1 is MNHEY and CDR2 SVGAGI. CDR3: CASKLGGSNYGYTF. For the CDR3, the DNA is TGTGCCAGCAAATTGGGGGGGTCTAACTATGGCTACACCTTC.

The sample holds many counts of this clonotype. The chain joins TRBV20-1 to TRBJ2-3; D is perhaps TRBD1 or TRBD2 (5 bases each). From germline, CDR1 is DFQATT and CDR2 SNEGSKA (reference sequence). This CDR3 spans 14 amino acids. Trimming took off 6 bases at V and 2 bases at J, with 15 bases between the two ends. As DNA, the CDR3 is TGCAGTGCCCCGAGGGGACCTTTCACAGATACGCAGTATTTT. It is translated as CSAPRGPFTDTQYF.

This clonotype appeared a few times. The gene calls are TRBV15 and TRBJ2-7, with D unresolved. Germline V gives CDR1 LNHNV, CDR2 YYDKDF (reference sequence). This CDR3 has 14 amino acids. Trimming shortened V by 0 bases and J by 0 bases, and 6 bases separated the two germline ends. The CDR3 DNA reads TGTGCCACCAGCAGAGATGGAAGCTCCTACGAGCAGTACTTC. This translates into CATSRDGSSYEQYF.

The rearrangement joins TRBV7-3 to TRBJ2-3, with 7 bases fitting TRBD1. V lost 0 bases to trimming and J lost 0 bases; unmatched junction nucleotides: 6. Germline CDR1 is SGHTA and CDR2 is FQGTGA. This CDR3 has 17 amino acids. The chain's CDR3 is CASSLTGTATSTDTQYF. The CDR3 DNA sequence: TGTGCCAGCAGCTTAACGGGGACAGCCACTAGCACAGATACGCAGTATTTT.

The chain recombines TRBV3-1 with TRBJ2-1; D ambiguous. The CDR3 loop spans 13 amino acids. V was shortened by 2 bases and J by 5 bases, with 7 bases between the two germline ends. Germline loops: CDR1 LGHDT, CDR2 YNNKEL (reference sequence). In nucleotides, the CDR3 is TGTGCCAGCAGCCAATTCGTAGACAATGAGCAGTTCTTC. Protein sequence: CASSQFVDNEQFF.

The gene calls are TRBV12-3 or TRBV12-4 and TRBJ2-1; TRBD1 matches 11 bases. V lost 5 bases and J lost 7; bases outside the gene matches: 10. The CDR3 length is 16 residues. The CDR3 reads CASSDPAGTGGNEQFF. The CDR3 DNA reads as TGTGCCAGCAGTGACCCGGCCGGGACAGGGGGTAATGAGCAGTTCTTC.

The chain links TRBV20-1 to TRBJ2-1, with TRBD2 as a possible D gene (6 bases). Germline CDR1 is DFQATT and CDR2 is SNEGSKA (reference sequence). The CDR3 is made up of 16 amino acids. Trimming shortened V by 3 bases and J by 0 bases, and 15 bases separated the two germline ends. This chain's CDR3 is CSASPASVSSYNEQFF. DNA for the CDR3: TGCAGTGCTAGTCCGGCTAGCGTGAGCTCCTACAATGAGCAGTTCTTC.

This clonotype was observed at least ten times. CDR3 protein: CASSLRPRDTGELFF. CDR3 sequence (DNA): TGTGCCAGCAGCCTCCGCCCCCGGGACACCGGGGAGCTGTTTTTT. The chain is built from TRBV7-2 and TRBJ2-2, with D hard to call. The CDR3 extends over 15 amino acids. V was shortened by 5 bases and J by 3 bases, with 13 bases between the two germline ends. Germline CDR1 and CDR2: SGHTA and FQGNSA. The whole variable domain, remainder taken from reference TRBV7-2 and TRBJ2-2, is GAGVSQSPSNKVTEKGKDVELRCDPISGHTALYWYRQSLGQGLEFLIYFQGNSAPDKSGLPSDRFSAERTGGSVSTLTIQRTQQEDSAVYLCASSLRPRDTGELFFGEGSRLTVL.

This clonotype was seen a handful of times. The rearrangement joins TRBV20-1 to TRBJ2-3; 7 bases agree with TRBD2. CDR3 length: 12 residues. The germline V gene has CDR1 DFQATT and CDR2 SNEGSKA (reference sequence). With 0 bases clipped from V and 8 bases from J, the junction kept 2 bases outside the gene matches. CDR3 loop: CSAREGGGTQYF. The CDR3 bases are TGCAGTGCTAGAGAGGGGGGGGGTACGCAGTATTTT.

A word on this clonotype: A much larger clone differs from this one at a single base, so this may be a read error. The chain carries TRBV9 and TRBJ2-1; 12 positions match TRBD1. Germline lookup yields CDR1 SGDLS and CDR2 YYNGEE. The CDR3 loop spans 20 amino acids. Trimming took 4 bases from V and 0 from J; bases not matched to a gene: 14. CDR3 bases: TGTGCCAGCAGCCTTCAACCGGGACAGGGGGCGCATCCCTCCTACAATGAGCAGTTCTTC. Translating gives CASSLQPGQGAHPSYNEQFF.

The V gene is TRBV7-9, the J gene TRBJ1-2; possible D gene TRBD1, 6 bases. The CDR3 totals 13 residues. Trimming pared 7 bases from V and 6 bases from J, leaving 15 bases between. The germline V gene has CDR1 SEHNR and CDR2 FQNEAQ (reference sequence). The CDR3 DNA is TGTGCCAGCATCTGGGTCGGGGGCCATGGCTACACCTTC. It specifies CASIWVGGHGYTF.

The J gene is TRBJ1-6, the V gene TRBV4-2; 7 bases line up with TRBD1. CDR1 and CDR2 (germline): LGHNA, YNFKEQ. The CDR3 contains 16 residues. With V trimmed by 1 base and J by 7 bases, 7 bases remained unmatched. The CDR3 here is CASSQGPGQQNSPLHF. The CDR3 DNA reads TGTGCCAGCAGCCAAGGCCCGGGACAGCAGAATTCACCCCTCCACTTT.

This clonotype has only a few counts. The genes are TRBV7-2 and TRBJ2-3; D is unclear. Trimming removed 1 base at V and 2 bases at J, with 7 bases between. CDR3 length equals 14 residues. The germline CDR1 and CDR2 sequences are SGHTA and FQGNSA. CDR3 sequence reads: CASSLVVDTDTQYF. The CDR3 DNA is TGTGCCAGCAGCTTAGTCGTCGACACAGATACGCAGTATTTT.

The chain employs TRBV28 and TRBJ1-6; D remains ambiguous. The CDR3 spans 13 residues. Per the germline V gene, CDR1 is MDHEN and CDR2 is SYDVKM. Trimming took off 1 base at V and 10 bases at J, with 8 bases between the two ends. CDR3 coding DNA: TGTGCCAGCAGTTTATTCCGGGGATCACCCCTCCACTTT. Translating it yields CASSLFRGSPLHF.

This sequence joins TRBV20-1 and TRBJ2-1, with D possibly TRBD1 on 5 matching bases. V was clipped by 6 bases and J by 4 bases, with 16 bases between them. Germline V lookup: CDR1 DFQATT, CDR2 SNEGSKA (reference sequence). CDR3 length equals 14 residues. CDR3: CSAPQGGDYNEQFF. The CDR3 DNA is TGCAGTGCACCTCAGGGTGGGGATTACAATGAGCAGTTCTTC.

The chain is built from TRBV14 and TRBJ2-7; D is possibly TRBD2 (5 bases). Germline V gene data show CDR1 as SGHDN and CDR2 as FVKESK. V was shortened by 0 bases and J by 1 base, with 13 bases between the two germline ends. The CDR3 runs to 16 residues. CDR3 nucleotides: TGTGCCAGCAGCCAAGATCCAGGAACTAGTTCCTACGAGCAGTACTTC. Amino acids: CASSQDPGTSSYEQYF.

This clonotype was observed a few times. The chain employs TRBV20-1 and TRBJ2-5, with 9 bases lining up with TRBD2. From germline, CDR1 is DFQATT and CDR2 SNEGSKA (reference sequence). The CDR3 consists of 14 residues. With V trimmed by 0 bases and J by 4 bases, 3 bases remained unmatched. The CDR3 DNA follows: TGCAGTGCTAGAGAGGTAGCGGGGGTAGAGACCCAGTACTTC. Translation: CSAREVAGVETQYF.

This chain's CDR3 is CSARATSGRGDEQFF. The CDR3 nucleotides read TGCAGTGCTAGGGCTACTAGCGGGAGGGGCGATGAGCAGTTCTTC. This chain joins TRBV20-1 and TRBJ2-1; 13 positions agree with TRBD2. The germline V gene has CDR1 DFQATT and CDR2 SNEGSKA (reference sequence). Unmatched junction bases numbered 7, after V lost 3 bases and J lost 8 bases. The CDR3 is 15 amino acids.

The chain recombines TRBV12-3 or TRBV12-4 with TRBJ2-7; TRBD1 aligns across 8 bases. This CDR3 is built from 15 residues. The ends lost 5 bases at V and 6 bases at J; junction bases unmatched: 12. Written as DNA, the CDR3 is TGTGCCAGCAGTCTGGGACAGGATCCTCCGGGCGAGCAGTACTTC. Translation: CASSLGQDPPGEQYF.

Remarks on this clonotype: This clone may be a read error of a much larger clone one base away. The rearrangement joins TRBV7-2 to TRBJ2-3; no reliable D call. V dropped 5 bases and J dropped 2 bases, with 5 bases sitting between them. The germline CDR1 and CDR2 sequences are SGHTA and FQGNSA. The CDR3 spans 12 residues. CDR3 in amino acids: CASSIITDTQYF. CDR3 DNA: TGTGCCAGCAGCATTATCACAGATACGCAGTATTTT.

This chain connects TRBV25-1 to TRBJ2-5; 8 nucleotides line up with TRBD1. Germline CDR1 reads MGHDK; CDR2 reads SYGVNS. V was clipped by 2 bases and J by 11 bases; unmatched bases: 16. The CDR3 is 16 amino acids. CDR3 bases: TGTGCCAGCAGTGAAAGGCAGGGGGCAGAGTACAATGAGCAGTACTTC. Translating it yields CASSERQGAEYNEQYF.

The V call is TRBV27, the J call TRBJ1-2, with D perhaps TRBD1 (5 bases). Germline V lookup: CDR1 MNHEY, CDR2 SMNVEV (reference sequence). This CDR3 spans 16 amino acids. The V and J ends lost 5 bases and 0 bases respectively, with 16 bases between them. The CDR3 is CASSPRQTLANYGYTF. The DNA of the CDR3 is TGTGCCAGCAGTCCCCGACAGACTCTAGCTAACTATGGCTACACCTTC.

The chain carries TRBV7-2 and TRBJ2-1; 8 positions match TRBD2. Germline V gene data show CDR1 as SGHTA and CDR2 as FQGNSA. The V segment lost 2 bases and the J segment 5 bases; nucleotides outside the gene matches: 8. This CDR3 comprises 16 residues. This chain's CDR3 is CASSLRNGRAHNEQFF. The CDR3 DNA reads TGTGCCAGCAGCTTACGTAACGGGAGGGCTCACAATGAGCAGTTCTTC.

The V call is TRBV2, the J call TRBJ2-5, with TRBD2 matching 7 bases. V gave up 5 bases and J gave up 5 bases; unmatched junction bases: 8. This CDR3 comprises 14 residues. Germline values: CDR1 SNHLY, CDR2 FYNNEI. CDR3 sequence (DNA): TGTGCCAGCAGTCGCCTCGGGCGGGGGGAGACCCAGTACTTC. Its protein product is CASSRLGRGETQYF.

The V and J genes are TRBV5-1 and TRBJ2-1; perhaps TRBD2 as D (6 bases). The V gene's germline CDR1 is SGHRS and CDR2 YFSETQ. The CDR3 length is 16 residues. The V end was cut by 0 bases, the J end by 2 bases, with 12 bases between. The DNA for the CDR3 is TGCGCCAGCAGCTTGGTTGCGGGACCCACCTACAATGAGCAGTTCTTC. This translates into CASSLVAGPTYNEQFF.